This TCR beta chain was sequenced during a study of CD8 T cells in Susac syndrome. Study-level findings and limits: The CD4+ T cell repertoires in Susac syndrome were not clonally expanded.

As concerns this clonotype: The antigen remains undetermined.

This CDR3 contains 14 residues. Germline assignment: CDR1 GTSNPN and CDR2 SVGIG (reference sequence). V dropped 4 bases and J dropped 6 bases, with 15 bases sitting between them. Negative isolation yielded CD4+ and CD8+ T cells, and FACS enriched TEMRA cells. Random hexamers served to reverse transcribe about 0.5 to 1 ug RNA. With immunoSEQ multiplex PCR, TCR beta CDR3 was amplified across 54 Vbeta and 13 Jbeta. TCRdb reprocessed the immunoSEQ multiplex PCR reads via MiXCR and lists one record per CDR3 protein. The sample has about 120,000 distinct CDR3 sequences, 96% seen once; the top ten hold less than 0.15%.

The receptor was isolated from a human donor with Susac syndrome. The gene calls are TRBV30 and TRBJ2-2; D may be TRBD2 (5 bases). Sample: CD4+ T cells from PBMCs. DNA of the CDR3: TGTGCCTGGACCGCCGGGCTAGCCTCCGGGGAGCTGTTTTTT. It encodes CAWTAGLASGELFF.